These T cell receptor beta chains were read from a single sample in a study of CD8 T cells in ankylosing spondylitis. TCRdb re-called the 5' RACE reads through MiXCR, storing one row per CDR3 protein. The table shows about 800,000 distinct CDR3 sequences, with about 12% occurring only once. The sequencing input was blood, either unsorted or a sorted T cell fraction (not recorded which). The origin of the receptors is a male donor with ankylosing spondylitis. Each CDR3 is given with its conserved first and last residue. The order of the fields is CDR3 protein, CDR3 DNA, V gene, J gene, clone size, D gene. D genes are given only for firm matches. Expanded clones are given a class, and other clones once, few, many or no size at all.

cdr3_aa: CSVVLLSLNTEAFF
cdr3_nt: TGCAGCGTCGTACTTCTGTCTTTGAACACTGAAGCTTTCTTT
v_call: TRBV29-1
j_call: TRBJ1-1
clone_size: many
d_call: NA

cdr3_aa: CSASLGLFYEQYF
cdr3_nt: TGCAGTGCTAGTCTTGGACTATTCTACGAGCAGTACTTC
v_call: TRBV20-1
j_call: TRBJ2-7
clone_size: few
d_call: NA

cdr3_aa: CASSVGVGGKRNTEAFF
cdr3_nt: TGTGCCAGCAGCGTAGGCGTGGGAGGCAAGAGGAACACTGAAGCTTTCTTT
v_call: TRBV7-9
j_call: TRBJ1-1
clone_size: few
d_call: NA

cdr3_aa: CASSTGQGTNYGYTF
cdr3_nt: TGCGCCAGCAGCACAGGACAGGGGACTAACTATGGCTACACCTTC
v_call: TRBV5-1
j_call: TRBJ1-2
clone_size: NA
d_call: TRBD1

cdr3_aa: CATRPALGPYEQYF
cdr3_nt: TGCGCCACCAGACCGGCCCTGGGACCATACGAGCAGTACTTC
v_call: TRBV10-2
j_call: TRBJ2-7
clone_size: few
d_call: NA

cdr3_aa: CSARRTSGGGTDTQYF
cdr3_nt: TGCAGTGCTAGGAGGACTAGCGGTGGGGGCACAGATACGCAGTATTTT
v_call: TRBV20-1
j_call: TRBJ2-3
clone_size: NA
d_call: TRBD2

cdr3_aa: CSVDPGNTGELFF
cdr3_nt: TGCAGCGTTGATCCGGGTAACACCGGGGAGCTGTTTTTT
v_call: TRBV29-1
j_call: TRBJ2-2
clone_size: many
d_call: NA

cdr3_aa: CASSQDSTGELFF
cdr3_nt: TGCGCCAGCAGCCAAGATAGCACCGGGGAGCTGTTTTTT
v_call: TRBV4-3
j_call: TRBJ2-2
clone_size: many
d_call: NA

cdr3_aa: CAISRQGPEGETQYF
cdr3_nt: TGTGCCATCAGTAGACAGGGCCCGGAGGGAGAGACCCAGTACTTC
v_call: TRBV10-3
j_call: TRBJ2-5
clone_size: NA
d_call: NA

cdr3_aa: CSAPTVGRGYTF
cdr3_nt: TGCAGTGCTCCGACAGTGGGACGGGGCTACACCTTC
v_call: TRBV20-1
j_call: TRBJ1-2
clone_size: few
d_call: NA

cdr3_aa: CSAGGMDTEAFF
cdr3_nt: TGCAGTGCTGGGGGGATGGACACTGAAGCTTTCTTT
v_call: TRBV20-1
j_call: TRBJ1-1
clone_size: many
d_call: NA

cdr3_aa: CASRLLIDNEQFF
cdr3_nt: TGTGCCAGCAGGCTCCTTATCGACAATGAGCAGTTCTTC
v_call: TRBV7-9
j_call: TRBJ2-1
clone_size: NA
d_call: NA

cdr3_aa: CASSLGTSVNNEQFF
cdr3_nt: TGTGCCAGCAGCTTAGGGACTAGCGTTAACAATGAGCAGTTCTTC
v_call: TRBV7-9
j_call: TRBJ2-1
clone_size: many
d_call: TRBD2

cdr3_aa: CASSPQQGANQPQHF
cdr3_nt: TGTGCCAGCAGCCCTCAACAGGGAGCCAATCAGCCCCAGCATTTT
v_call: TRBV6-1
j_call: TRBJ1-5
clone_size: few
d_call: NA

cdr3_aa: CASSLARGRVYETQYF
cdr3_nt: TGTGCCAGCAGCTTAGCGCGCGGGAGAGTGTATGAGACCCAGTACTTC
v_call: TRBV7-2
j_call: TRBJ2-5
clone_size: NA
d_call: TRBD2

cdr3_aa: CARDDRGDTDTQYF
cdr3_nt: TGTGCTCGAGATGACAGGGGTGACACAGATACGCAGTATTTT
v_call: TRBV30
j_call: TRBJ2-3
clone_size: NA
d_call: TRBD1

cdr3_aa: CASSLRTRYEQYF
cdr3_nt: TGTGCCAGCAGCTTAAGGACTAGATACGAGCAGTACTTC
v_call: TRBV7-2
j_call: TRBJ2-7
clone_size: many
d_call: TRBD2

cdr3_aa: CSVGQGGSIYNEQFF
cdr3_nt: TGCAGTGTTGGACAGGGCGGGAGTATCTACAATGAGCAGTTCTTC
v_call: TRBV20-1
j_call: TRBJ2-1
clone_size: few
d_call: NA

cdr3_aa: CSASDRASDTQYF
cdr3_nt: TGCAGTGCTTCGGACAGGGCATCAGATACGCAGTATTTT
v_call: TRBV20-1
j_call: TRBJ2-3
clone_size: NA
d_call: TRBD1

cdr3_aa: CASSYSAGRRQGEQYF
cdr3_nt: TGTGCCAGCAGTTACTCCGCCGGCAGGCGCCAAGGCGAGCAGTACTTC
v_call: TRBV6-2/TRBV6-3
j_call: TRBJ2-7
clone_size: NA
d_call: NA

cdr3_aa: CASSESPTTPQHF
cdr3_nt: TGTGCCAGCAGTGAATCCCCCACGACGCCCCAGCATTTT
v_call: TRBV6-1
j_call: TRBJ1-5
clone_size: NA
d_call: NA

cdr3_aa: CASSLGLTLAKNIQYF
cdr3_nt: TGTGCCAGCAGCCTTGGACTAACCCTAGCCAAAAACATTCAGTACTTC
v_call: TRBV7-9
j_call: TRBJ2-4
clone_size: few
d_call: NA

cdr3_aa: CSVRPQGDPNEKLFF
cdr3_nt: TGCAGCGTTCGCCCCCAGGGGGATCCTAATGAAAAACTGTTTTTT
v_call: TRBV29-1
j_call: TRBJ1-4
clone_size: NA
d_call: TRBD1

cdr3_aa: CSAAEGGQGVDEQFF
cdr3_nt: TGCAGTGCGGCTGAGGGAGGACAGGGTGTGGATGAGCAGTTCTTC
v_call: TRBV20-1
j_call: TRBJ2-1
clone_size: many
d_call: TRBD1

cdr3_aa: CATSRGRESETQYF
cdr3_nt: TGTGCCACCAGCAGAGGGAGGGAGAGCGAGACCCAGTACTTC
v_call: TRBV15
j_call: TRBJ2-5
clone_size: few
d_call: NA

cdr3_aa: CASSPAKGVRYNEQFF
cdr3_nt: TGTGCCAGCAGCCCGGCTAAGGGAGTTAGATACAATGAGCAGTTCTTC
v_call: TRBV7-2
j_call: TRBJ2-1
clone_size: NA
d_call: NA

cdr3_aa: CASSLLGLGGYTF
cdr3_nt: TGTGCCAGCAGTTTACTCGGCCTCGGGGGCTACACCTTC
v_call: TRBV12-3/TRBV12-4
j_call: TRBJ1-2
clone_size: many
d_call: NA

cdr3_aa: CASSLTGLGEKLFF
cdr3_nt: TGTGCCAGCAGCTTGACAGGCTTGGGGGAAAAACTGTTTTTT
v_call: TRBV7-2
j_call: TRBJ1-4
clone_size: many
d_call: NA

cdr3_aa: CAISSSRPSYNEQFF
cdr3_nt: TGTGCCATCAGTAGTAGCAGACCTTCCTACAATGAGCAGTTCTTC
v_call: TRBV10-3
j_call: TRBJ2-1
clone_size: NA
d_call: NA

cdr3_aa: CSARQEGKAFF
cdr3_nt: TGCAGTGCCAGACAGGAGGGGAAAGCTTTCTTT
v_call: TRBV20-1
j_call: TRBJ1-1
clone_size: few
d_call: NA

cdr3_aa: CASSSPSGGSTDTQYF
cdr3_nt: TGTGCCAGCAGCTCTCCTAGCGGGGGTAGCACAGATACGCAGTATTTT
v_call: TRBV7-9
j_call: TRBJ2-3
clone_size: many
d_call: TRBD2

cdr3_aa: CASSTSLYGGWNEQFF
cdr3_nt: TGCGCCAGCAGCACCTCTCTGTACGGGGGGTGGAATGAGCAGTTCTTC
v_call: TRBV5-1
j_call: TRBJ2-1
clone_size: NA
d_call: TRBD2

cdr3_aa: CSARNPGALAKNIQYF
cdr3_nt: TGCAGTGCACGGAACCCGGGAGCTCTAGCCAAAAACATTCAGTACTTC
v_call: TRBV20-1
j_call: TRBJ2-4
clone_size: few
d_call: NA

cdr3_aa: CSVPRVFDGYTF
cdr3_nt: TGCAGCGTTCCAAGGGTGTTTGATGGCTACACCTTC
v_call: TRBV29-1
j_call: TRBJ1-2
clone_size: few
d_call: NA

cdr3_aa: CASSFRDPGKLFF
cdr3_nt: TGTGCCAGCAGTTTTCGGGATCCTGGAAAACTGTTTTTT
v_call: TRBV12-3/TRBV12-4
j_call: TRBJ1-4
clone_size: NA
d_call: NA

cdr3_aa: CASSPRGQGPMNTEAFF
cdr3_nt: TGTGCCAGCAGCCCCAGGGGACAGGGTCCTATGAACACTGAAGCTTTCTTT
v_call: TRBV9
j_call: TRBJ1-1
clone_size: NA
d_call: TRBD1

cdr3_aa: CSARPTGIYEQYF
cdr3_nt: TGCAGTGCACGCCCGACAGGAATCTACGAGCAGTACTTC
v_call: TRBV20-1
j_call: TRBJ2-7
clone_size: NA
d_call: NA

cdr3_aa: CASSAPPNTGELFF
cdr3_nt: TGTGCCAGCAGCGCCCCTCCGAACACCGGGGAGCTGTTTTTT
v_call: TRBV9
j_call: TRBJ2-2
clone_size: few
d_call: NA

cdr3_aa: CASRIIGGRNTEAFF
cdr3_nt: TGTGCCAGCAGAATTATCGGGGGGCGGAACACTGAAGCTTTCTTT
v_call: TRBV7-2
j_call: TRBJ1-1
clone_size: NA
d_call: NA

cdr3_aa: CASAGGGTSYEQYF
cdr3_nt: TGCGCCAGCGCGGGCGGGGGTACCTCCTACGAGCAGTACTTC
v_call: TRBV5-1
j_call: TRBJ2-7
clone_size: many
d_call: TRBD2

cdr3_aa: CASSQVPMLKGYEQFF
cdr3_nt: TGCGCCAGCAGCCAAGTCCCAATGTTAAAGGGCTATGAGCAGTTCTTC
v_call: TRBV4-1
j_call: TRBJ2-1
clone_size: NA
d_call: NA

cdr3_aa: CSASRGYSNQPQHF
cdr3_nt: TGCAGTGCCAGCAGAGGGTATAGCAATCAGCCCCAGCATTTT
v_call: TRBV20-1
j_call: TRBJ1-5
clone_size: many
d_call: NA

cdr3_aa: CASSPRLAGDEQFF
cdr3_nt: TGTGCCAGCTCACCCCGACTAGCGGGAGATGAGCAGTTCTTC
v_call: TRBV18
j_call: TRBJ2-1
clone_size: NA
d_call: TRBD2

cdr3_aa: CASSFDRGQDGYTF
cdr3_nt: TGCGCCAGCAGCTTCGACAGGGGGCAGGATGGCTACACCTTC
v_call: TRBV5-1
j_call: TRBJ1-2
clone_size: NA
d_call: TRBD1

cdr3_aa: CASSLRTSGWEGNEQFF
cdr3_nt: TGTGCCAGCAGCCTCCGGACTAGCGGTTGGGAGGGGAATGAGCAGTTCTTC
v_call: TRBV7-8
j_call: TRBJ2-1
clone_size: NA
d_call: TRBD2

cdr3_aa: CASSLGLAGGEETQYF
cdr3_nt: TGCGCCAGCAGCTTGGGACTAGCGGGAGGAGAAGAGACCCAGTACTTC
v_call: TRBV5-1
j_call: TRBJ2-5
clone_size: many
d_call: TRBD2

cdr3_aa: CASSLDAWSIQYF
cdr3_nt: TGCGCCAGCAGTCTGGACGCCTGGAGCATTCAGTACTTC
v_call: TRBV5-1
j_call: TRBJ2-4
clone_size: many
d_call: NA